Shown below are 17 T cell receptor beta chains from a single sample sequenced in a study of blood T cell repertoires in COVID-19. Some clones are missing from TCRdb's copy, which holds only in-frame ones; the method was immunoSEQ multiplex PCR. The sample lists over 200,000 clones; around 84% were seen once. Sequenced sample: PBMCs or T cells enriched from blood (not recorded which). These receptors originate from a man aged 35 to 55 who had recovered from COVID-19.

The chain combines TRBV5-5 with TRBJ1-3; D gene unclear. Germline V lookup: CDR1 SGHKS, CDR2 YYEKEE (reference sequence). The CDR3 has 15 residues. Deletions cut 0 bases from V and 0 bases from J, with 7 bases between. CDR3 amino acids: CASSLELSSGNTIYF. CDR3 nucleotides: TGTGCCAGCAGCTTGGAATTGAGCTCTGGAAACACCATATATTTT.

The chain joins TRBV28 to TRBJ1-2; D possibly corresponds to TRBD1 (5 bases). The CDR3 is made up of 15 amino acids. V was clipped by 3 bases and J by 3 bases, with 14 bases between them. Germline lookup yields CDR1 MDHEN and CDR2 SYDVKM. The DNA for the CDR3 is TGTGCCAGCAGTTTCTCCCGGGACTCACACTATGGCTACACCTTC. This codes for CASSFSRDSHYGYTF.

V is TRBV23-1 and J is TRBJ2-7; a possible D gene is TRBD2 (6 bases). TRBV23-1 is reported as an ORF; its role is uncertain. This CDR3 has 15 amino acids. Trimming took off 4 bases at V and 6 bases at J, with 19 bases between the two ends. CDR3 in amino acids: CASSLECGALSEQYF. CDR3 DNA: TGCGCCAGCAGTCTTGAGTGCGGGGCCCTCTCCGAGCAGTACTTC.

The chain uses TRBV13 and TRBJ2-7, with TRBD2 identical over 10 bases. Germline CDR1 is PRHDT and CDR2 is FYEKMQ (reference sequence). V was pared by 4 bases and J by 3 bases, with 6 bases of the junction left unmatched. This CDR3 contains 15 residues. The chain's CDR3 is CASSSIAGGSYEQYF. Written as DNA, the CDR3 is TGTGCCAGCAGCTCAATAGCGGGAGGTAGCTACGAGCAGTACTTC.

This chain uses TRBV6-5 with TRBJ1-3; 8 nucleotides match TRBD1. V lost 7 bases to trimming and J lost 2 bases; unmatched junction nucleotides: 7. Germline CDR1 reads MNHEY; CDR2 reads SVGAGI. CDR3 length: 15 amino acids. CDR3: CASTFQGAAGNTIYF. The CDR3 bases are TGTGCCAGCACCTTCCAGGGGGCGGCTGGAAACACCATATATTTT.

This clone has a single count. V gene TRBV4-2 combines with J gene TRBJ1-6, with D unclear. The CDR3 has 17 amino acids. Trimming left V 0 bases short and J 5 bases short, with 14 bases between. Germline V gene data show CDR1 as LGHNA and CDR2 as YNFKEQ. As DNA, the CDR3 is TGTGCCAGCAGCCAAGATATGGGCCGAAACAATAATTCACCCCTCCACTTT. Translated, it gives CASSQDMGRNNNSPLHF.

The DNA for the CDR3 is TGTGCCAGCAGTCAATGGGGACACCAGAACACTGAAGCTTTCTTT. This codes for CASSQWGHQNTEAFF. This rearrangement joins TRBV28 to TRBJ1-1; a possible D gene is TRBD1 (6 bases). The V gene's germline CDR1 is MDHEN and CDR2 SYDVKM. Trimming removed 5 bases from V and 1 base from J, with 14 bases in between. The CDR3 is made up of 15 amino acids. The full variable domain, rest sourced from reference TRBV28 and TRBJ1-1, is DVKVTQSSRYLVKRTGEKVFLECVQDMDHENMFWYRQDPGLGLRLIYFSYDVKMKEKGDIPEGYSVSREKKERFSLILESASTNQTSMYLCASSQWGHQNTEAFFGQGTRLTVV.

V and J are TRBV30 and TRBJ2-2; D possibly corresponds to TRBD2 (5 bases). The V and J ends lost 6 bases and 0 bases respectively, with 11 bases between them. The CDR3 is 14 amino acids. CDR1 GTSNPN and CDR2 SVGIG come from the germline V gene (reference sequence). CDR3 region: CACGVLANTGELFF. Here the CDR3 DNA reads TGTGCCTGCGGGGTTCTCGCGAACACCGGGGAGCTGTTTTTT. The variable domain in full, with the rest retrieved from reference TRBV30 and TRBJ2-2, is SQTIHQWPATLVQPVGSPLSLECTVEGTSNPNLYWYRQAAGRGLQLLFYSVGIGQISSEVPQNLSASRPQDRQFILSSKKLLLSDSGFYLCACGVLANTGELFFGEGSRLTVL.

The V call is TRBV30, the J call TRBJ1-2; TRBD1 matches 9 bases. Per germline, CDR1 GTSNPN and CDR2 SVGIG (reference sequence). The CDR3 has 15 amino acids. The trim removed 2 bases at V and 2 bases at J, leaving 6 bases unmatched. The CDR3 DNA reads as TGTGCCTGGAGTCTTACCGGGACAGGGAACTATGGCTACACCTTC. This sequence encodes CAWSLTGTGNYGYTF.

The J gene is TRBJ1-5, the V gene TRBV7-2; 8 bases map to TRBD1. CDR3 size: 13 residues. V lost 5 bases to trimming and J lost 5 bases; unmatched junction nucleotides: 2. Germline-derived CDR1 and CDR2 are SGHTA and FQGNSA. The CDR3 sequence is CASSQDRDQPQHF. The CDR3 DNA is TGTGCCAGCAGCCAGGACAGGGATCAGCCCCAGCATTTT.

This chain links TRBV28 with TRBJ2-7; possibly TRBD1 for D (5 bases). The CDR3 extends over 14 amino acids. Trimming pared 1 base from V and 3 bases from J, leaving 10 bases between. The germline V gene encodes CDR1 MDHEN and CDR2 SYDVKM. CDR3: CASSLSQGSYEQYF. The CDR3 nucleotides are TGTGCCAGCAGTTTATCCCAGGGTAGCTACGAGCAGTACTTC.

The rearrangement links TRBV3-1 (or the pseudogene TRBV3-2) to TRBJ2-7; 9 bases line up with TRBD1. Germline CDR1 LGHDT, CDR2 YNNKEL (reference sequence). This CDR3 contains 14 residues. The trim removed 3 bases at V and 6 bases at J, leaving 6 bases unmatched. CDR3 region: CASSHGTGKSEQYF. The DNA of the CDR3 is TGTGCCAGCAGCCACGGGACAGGGAAATCCGAGCAGTACTTC.

This clone was seen once. A read error may explain this, as a much larger clone is one base away. The chain combines TRBV7-3 with TRBJ2-2, with TRBD2 matching 8 bases. CDR3 length: 14 residues. Per germline, CDR1 SGHTA and CDR2 FQGTGA. The junction had 0 bases not matched to a gene; V was cut back by 2 bases and J by 4 bases. CDR3 in DNA: TGTGCCAGCAGCTTAGCGGGAGGCACCGGGGAGCTGTTTTTT. This translates into CASSLAGGTGELFF. The full variable domain, rest sourced from reference TRBV7-3 and TRBJ2-2, is GAGVSQTPSNKVTEKGKYVELRCDPISGHTALYWYRQSLGQGPEFLIYFQGTGAADDSGLPNDRFFAVRPEGSVSTLKIQRTERGDSAVYLCASSLAGGTGELFFGEGSRLTVL.

The chain carries TRBV30 and TRBJ2-7, with a tentative D call TRBD2 (6 bases). V lost 4 bases and J lost 5, with 15 bases in between. The CDR3 length is 13 residues. The germline V gene has CDR1 GTSNPN and CDR2 SVGIG (reference sequence). The DNA for the CDR3 is TGTGCCTGGACTTCGGGCGGGGTTCACGAGCAGTACTTC. Amino acid sequence: CAWTSGGVHEQYF.

The chain is built from TRBV7-3 and TRBJ2-3, with D possibly TRBD1 on 6 matching bases. This CDR3 is built from 17 residues. Trimming stripped 4 bases from V and 4 bases from J, with 21 bases between. The germline CDR1 and CDR2 sequences are SGHTA and FQGTGA. The DNA for the CDR3 is TGTGCCAGCAGCTATGGCATCAGGGGTGTTCATTCAGATACGCAGTATTTT. It is translated as CASSYGIRGVHSDTQYF.

V is TRBV6-1 and J is TRBJ2-7, with 12 bases lining up with TRBD2. Losses at the gene ends were 1 base for V and 3 bases for J; bases not matched to a gene: 4. There are 16 residues in the CDR3. Germline V gene lookup returns CDR1 MNHNS and CDR2 SASEGT. The CDR3 here is CASSEVTSGRIYEQYF. The CDR3 DNA is TGTGCCAGCAGTGAAGTAACTAGCGGGAGGATCTACGAGCAGTACTTC.

The chain uses TRBV19 and TRBJ2-1; TRBD2 matches at 12 bases. Germline-derived CDR1 and CDR2 are LNHDA and SQIVND (reference sequence). Unmatched junction bases numbered 4, after V lost 6 bases and J lost 4 bases. The CDR3 contains 15 residues. This CDR3 is CASRPTSGSYNEQFF. The CDR3 nucleotides are TGTGCCAGTAGACCGACTAGCGGGAGTTACAATGAGCAGTTCTTC.